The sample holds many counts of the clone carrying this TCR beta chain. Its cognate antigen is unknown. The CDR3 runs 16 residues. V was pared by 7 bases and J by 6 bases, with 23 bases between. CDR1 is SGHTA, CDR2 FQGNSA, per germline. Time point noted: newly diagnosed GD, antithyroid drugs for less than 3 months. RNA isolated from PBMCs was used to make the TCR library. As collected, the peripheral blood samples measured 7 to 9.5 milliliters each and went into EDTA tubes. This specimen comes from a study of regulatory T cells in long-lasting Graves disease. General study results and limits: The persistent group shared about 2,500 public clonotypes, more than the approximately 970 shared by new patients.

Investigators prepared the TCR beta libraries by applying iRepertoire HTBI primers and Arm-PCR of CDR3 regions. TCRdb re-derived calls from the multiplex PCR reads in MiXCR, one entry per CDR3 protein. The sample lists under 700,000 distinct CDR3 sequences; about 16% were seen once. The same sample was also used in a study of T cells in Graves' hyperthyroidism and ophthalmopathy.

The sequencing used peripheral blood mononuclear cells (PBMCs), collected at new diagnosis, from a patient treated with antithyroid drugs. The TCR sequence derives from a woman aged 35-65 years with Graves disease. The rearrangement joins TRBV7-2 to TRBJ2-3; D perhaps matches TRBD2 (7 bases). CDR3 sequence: CASNPRGIGGPDTQYF. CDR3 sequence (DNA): TGTGCCAGCAACCCGCGGGGGATCGGGGGGCCGGATACGCAGTATTTT.